This T cell receptor beta chain was observed in a study of tumor-infiltrating lymphocytes in primary liver carcinoma (dated by TCRdb to 2017 to 2019). Regarding the study in general: Roughly five patients with histopathologically diagnosed primary liver carcinoma underwent surgical resection in China between late 2015 and 2016. The five patients, three men and two women aged 30 to 69 years, had hepatocellular carcinoma (four) or combined HCC and intrahepatic cholangiocarcinoma (one). The tumors of the five patients were staged as T1-T3 N0M0, with maximum diameters ranging from roughly 4.2 to 10 cm. Samples yielded roughly 3.5 to 7.13 million productive TCRbeta reads; read depth did not differ significantly between tissue types. TCRbeta repertoire sequencing, expression microarrays and whole-exome sequencing were combined in the study across five regions of each liver tumor, with adjacent normal tissue and blood also included. A total of some 35 specimens from 5 patients went through TCRbeta repertoire sequencing, namely 25 tumor regions, 5 adjacent noncancerous liver tissues and 5 peripheral blood samples. High reproducibility was observed for the technical replicate repertoires, with mean shared-clone rates approximately 0.9 and correlation coefficients above 0.95.

The study at large found these results: Because the samples were bulk and unsorted, CD4+ and CD8+ T cell repertoires could not be compared. A significantly larger repertoire fraction was made up by the top 250 clones in tumors than in blood (p = 0.039). Because sequencing covered only the TCR beta chain and unpaired alpha chains were not captured, true repertoire diversity is likely underestimated. Pairs of tumor regions showed greater repertoire overlap (mean around 36%) than tumor-adjacent pairs (roughly 17%) or tumor-blood pairs (roughly 14%), which is consistent with antigen-driven expansion. With just five or six patients in the study, the authors point out that the findings should be validated in a larger study.

Blood RNA was extracted from unsorted whole blood with TRIzol reagent; germline DNA came from the DNeasy Blood & Tissue kit. At the time of sampling, the patients were treatment-naive and had chronic HBV infection. Around 4 milliliters of peripheral blood were collected into K2EDTA tubes before surgery. This clonotype was seen more than once but under ten times. It lacks a known antigen. It has no much larger one-base neighbor in the sample; base qualities were not kept. The CDR3 holds 14 amino acids from the cysteine to the phenylalanine. Of the read, only the CDR3 DNA is kept; its 42 bases are in frame from base 1. The germline V gene sets CDR1 to SGHDN and CDR2 to FVKESK. V is clipped by 4 bases and J by 7 bases, and the sequence between their germline boundaries is 13 bases long. TCRbeta-specific cDNA was reverse-transcribed from about 520 ng total RNA using a constant-region primer and ProtoScript II reverse transcriptase. Three nested multiplex PCR rounds, following a slightly modified ARM-PCR procedure, were used to build the TCRbeta libraries. The first two PCR rounds used multiplex TRBV1-TRBV30 forward primers with a Cbeta reverse primer, each for roughly 10 cycles. Sample barcodes and Illumina adapters were added in a final 25-cycle PCR with Deep VentR polymerase. Before sequencing, amplicons between 200 and 500 bp were purified from gel using a QIAquick gel extraction kit. An Illumina HiSeq 2500 was used to sequence the TCRbeta amplicons, generating 250-bp paired-end reads. The original methods were these. Reads were quality-trimmed with Trimmomatic v0.33, and paired reads were merged with FLASH v1.2.11 to recover full CDR3 sequences. V, D and J germline segments were assigned to the rearranged TCRbeta sequences by MiGEC v1.2.1b. Clonotype statistics and Shannon-Wiener diversity indices were calculated with VDJtools v1.0.0. Except for diversity analysis, only each sample's 250 most abundant clonotypes were used in subsequent analyses to reduce sampling bias. TCRdb cleaned the public reads at Q25 with fastp, built clones with MiXCR and kept in-frame beta chains. Entries are consolidated by CDR3 protein sequence, retaining the most common genes and DNA. The V and J calls and clone size come from TCRdb's table, not from the authors' own analysis. The sample contains about 350,000 distinct CDR3 sequences, about 61% of them found a single time. Of the sample, under 8.5% is held by the ten largest clones.

The rearranged chain carries TRBV14 and TRBJ1-4; TRBD1 is a possible D gene, resting on 5 matching bases. The source material was peripheral blood. The receptor's source is a man aged 40-55 years with primary liver carcinoma and hepatitis B virus infection. The DNA reads TGTGCCAGCAGCCGCCGGGGCTGGGGTGAAAAACTGTTTTTT. Its amino acids are CASSRRGWGEKLFF.